The 11 T cell receptor beta chains below were found in one sample sequenced in a study of blood T cells in healthy people across ages. For the second PCR, which ran for about 7 to 12 cycles, a sample-barcoded 5' primer and a J-beta primer mix were used. TCRdb itself ran the 5' RACE reads through MiXCR, one entry per CDR3 protein. Here the sample spans about 750,000 distinct CDR3 sequences, less than 70% being singletons. Sample: blood. Receptor source: a man older than 75 in good health.

This clonotype was observed a handful of times. The gene calls are TRBV18 and TRBJ1-4; D not resolved. CDR1 KGHSH and CDR2 LQKENI come from the germline V gene. This CDR3 has 16 amino acids. V lost 2 bases, J lost 8 bases, and 18 bases lay in between. As DNA, the CDR3 is TGTGCCAGCTCACCAGCCGGTGGGGAAGGTTACGAAAAACTGTTTTTT. Translated, it gives CASSPAGGEGYEKLFF.

This clonotype was counted a few times. The V gene is TRBV20-1, the J gene TRBJ2-3; 12 bases map to TRBD2. The germline V gene encodes CDR1 DFQATT and CDR2 SNEGSKA (reference sequence). The CDR3 totals 16 residues. V trimming: 3 bases; J trimming: 14 bases; junction bases outside the gene matches: 18. The CDR3 DNA sequence: TGCAGTGCTAGCGCACTAGCGGGAGGCCAGCACAGATACGCGTATTTT. Protein product: CSASALAGGQHRYAYF.

This clonotype has just a few counts. V gene TRBV9 combines with J gene TRBJ2-2, with 9 bases fitting TRBD2. The CDR3 spans 16 residues. V lost 0 bases to trimming and J lost 4 bases; unmatched junction nucleotides: 4. CDR1 and CDR2 (germline): SGDLS, YYNGEE. The CDR3 loop is CASSVVSGRGTGELFF. The CDR3 DNA follows: TGTGCCAGCAGCGTAGTTAGCGGGAGAGGCACCGGGGAGCTGTTTTTT.

The chain links TRBV29-1 to TRBJ2-5; no clear D. The V gene lost 7 bases and the J gene lost 0 bases, with 12 bases spanning the gap. Germline V gene sequence: CDR1 SQVTM, CDR2 ANQGSEA. This CDR3 is 13 amino acids long. The CDR3 sequence: CSAAGRYQETQYF. In nucleotides, the CDR3 is TGCAGCGCCGCCGGCCGGTACCAAGAGACCCAGTACTTC.

The rearrangement joins TRBV20-1 to TRBJ2-5; no definite D call. The J call may be wrong; the DNA end is better matched by TRBJ2-7. The CDR3 totals 12 residues. Germline V gene lookup returns CDR1 DFQATT and CDR2 SNEGSKA (reference sequence). CDR3 nucleotides: TGCAGTGCTAGAAGGGTTAGCTACGAGCAGTACTTC. Its protein is CSARRVSYEQYF.

The V call is TRBV20-1, the J call TRBJ2-3, with D maybe TRBD2 (7 bases). CDR1 and CDR2 from the germline V gene are DFQATT and SNEGSKA (reference sequence). The CDR3 is 13 amino acids. The V end lost 4 bases, the J end lost 6 bases, and 14 bases lay between the germline ends. CDR3 sequence (DNA): TGCAGTGCTATTAGGGGGGGACGGGATACGCAGTATTTT. The encoded protein is CSAIRGGRDTQYF.

The rearrangement links TRBV20-1 to TRBJ2-4, with no clear D. TRBJ2-7 matches the DNA end more closely, so the J call is doubtful. Germline V gene sequence: CDR1 DFQATT, CDR2 SNEGSKA (reference sequence). CDR3 length: 11 amino acids. The CDR3: CSGELGGEQYF. CDR3 bases: TGCAGTGGTGAGTTGGGCGGCGAGCAGTACTTC.

V and J are TRBV5-1 and TRBJ2-7, with D perhaps given as TRBD1 or TRBD2 (5 bases each). CDR3 length equals 14 residues. V was shortened by 0 bases and J by 4 bases, with 11 bases between the two germline ends. The germline V gene encodes CDR1 SGHRS and CDR2 YFSETQ. The DNA for the CDR3 is TGCGCCAGCAGCTTGGCCTGGGGACCGTACGAGCAGTACTTC. Protein product: CASSLAWGPYEQYF. The complete variable domain, with remaining parts taken from reference TRBV5-1 and TRBJ2-7, reads KAGVTQTPRYLIKTRGQQVTLSCSPISGHRSVSWYQQTPGQGLQFLFEYFSETQRNKGNFPGRFSGRQFSNSRSEMNVSTLELGDSALYLCASSLAWGPYEQYFGPGTRLTVT.

The V call is TRBV2, the J call TRBJ2-3; 12 nucleotides agree with TRBD2. Per germline, CDR1 SNHLY and CDR2 FYNNEI. Trimming at V came to 7 bases and at J to 0 bases, leaving 8 bases not matched to a gene. This CDR3 is built from 17 residues. As DNA, the CDR3 is TGTGCCAGCACCCGACTAGCGGGAGCATTGAGCACAGATACGCAGTATTTT. Encoded protein: CASTRLAGALSTDTQYF.

This clonotype was recorded many times. The chain recombines TRBV7-6 with TRBJ2-1; 14 bases are a match to TRBD2. The CDR3 length is 17 residues. Trimming took 1 base from V and 8 from J; bases not matched to a gene: 7. CDR1 SGHVS and CDR2 FNYEAQ come from the germline V gene. The CDR3, as DNA: TGTGCCAGCAGCTTAGGGGGCGGGACTAGCGGGAGTTATGAGCAGTTCTTC. Protein: CASSLGGGTSGSYEQFF.

V usage is TRBV10-2 and J usage is TRBJ2-7; D is possibly TRBD1 (5 bases). V lost 4 bases and J lost 0, with 13 bases in between. Germline values: CDR1 WSHSY, CDR2 SAAADI. The CDR3 runs to 15 residues. The CDR3 DNA reads TGCGCCAGCAGTGGGGGCAGTGCGAGCTCCTACGAGCAGTACTTC. Translated, it gives CASSGGSASSYEQYF.